Below, one T cell receptor beta chain is given with its context. Per the study methods: Amplification from reference gene primers served as the basis for estimated nucleated cell counts. The method was immunoSEQ multiplex PCR; TCRdb's version includes in-frame clones alone and lacks a portion of them. Clone size and V and J calls were adopted from that table, with D and trimming inferred from the DNA. The data show tens of thousands of clones, 75% to 85% seen once. This CDR3 is 16 amino acids long. Per the germline V gene, CDR1 is SGHRS and CDR2 is YFSETQ. Between the trimmed V and J ends, which lost 0 bases and 1 base, there was a span of 12 bases. The data are from a study of blood T cell repertoires in COVID-19.

Sequencing used peripheral blood. The clonotype originates from an elderly woman with acute or convalescent COVID-19. The V call is TRBV5-1, the J call TRBJ2-3, with D maybe TRBD2 (6 bases). The CDR3 nucleotides are TGCGCCAGCAGCTTGGCTGGAGGGCTTGGCACAGATACGCAGTATTTT. This sequence encodes CASSLAGGLGTDTQYF.